This TCR beta chain was observed in a study of cytotoxic CD8 clonotypes in ibrutinib-treated CLL. Findings and caveats of the study: Public clonotypes, an uncommon group, contracted or remained stable on treatment. Starting clonality was above that of age-matched healthy donors and tracked circulating CD8+ T-cell counts.

Depth targeted 1 in 200,000 to 1 in 1 million T cells, averaging 10x coverage per clonotype. Libraries were prepared by immunoSEQ multiplex PCR; TCRdb keeps only in-frame clonotypes and omits some of them. The sample holds tens of thousands of clones; 50% to 60% are singletons and the top ten take 20% to 30%. This clone was detected only a few times. Its antigen is undetermined. The sequences come from PBMCs, collected at disease progression, from a patient treated with ibrutinib. The TCR sequence derives from a human donor with chronic lymphocytic leukemia.

The CDR3 protein is CAISEFQGDYEQYF. CDR3 DNA sequence: TGTGCCATCAGTGAGTTCCAGGGAGACTACGAGCAGTACTTC. The V gene is TRBV10-3, the J gene TRBJ2-7; D may be TRBD1 or TRBD2 (5 bases each). The CDR3 totals 14 residues. The germline V and J ends were trimmed by 1 base and 3 bases, with 10 bases remaining between them. The germline V gene has CDR1 ENHRY and CDR2 SYGVKD.